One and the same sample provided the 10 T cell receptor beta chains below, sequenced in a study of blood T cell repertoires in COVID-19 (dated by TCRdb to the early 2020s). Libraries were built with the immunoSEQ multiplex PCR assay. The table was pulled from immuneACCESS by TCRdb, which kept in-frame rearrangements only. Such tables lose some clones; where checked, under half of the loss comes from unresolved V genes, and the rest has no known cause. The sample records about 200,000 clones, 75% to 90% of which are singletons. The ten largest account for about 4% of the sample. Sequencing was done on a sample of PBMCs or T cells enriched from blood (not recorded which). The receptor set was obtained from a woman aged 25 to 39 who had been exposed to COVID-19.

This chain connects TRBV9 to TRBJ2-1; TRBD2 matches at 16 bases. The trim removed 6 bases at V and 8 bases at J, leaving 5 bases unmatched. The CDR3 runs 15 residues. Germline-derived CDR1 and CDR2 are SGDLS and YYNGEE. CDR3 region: CASKPGTSGGDEQFF. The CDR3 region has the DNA TGTGCCAGCAAACCTGGGACTAGCGGGGGGGATGAGCAGTTCTTC.

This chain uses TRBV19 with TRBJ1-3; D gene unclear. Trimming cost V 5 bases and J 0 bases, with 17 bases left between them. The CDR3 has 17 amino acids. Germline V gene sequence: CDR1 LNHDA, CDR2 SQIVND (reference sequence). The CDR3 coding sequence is TGTGCCAGTAGTTTAGGCGGCGAGGGAGGCTCTGGAAACACCATATATTTT. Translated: CASSLGGEGGSGNTIYF. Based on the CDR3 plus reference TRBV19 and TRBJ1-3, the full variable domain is DGGITQSPKYLFRKEGQNVTLSCEQNLNHDAMYWYRQDPGQGLRLIYYSQIVNDFQKGDIAEGYSVSREKKESFPLTVTSAQKNPTAFYLCASSLGGEGGSGNTIYFGEGSWLTVV.

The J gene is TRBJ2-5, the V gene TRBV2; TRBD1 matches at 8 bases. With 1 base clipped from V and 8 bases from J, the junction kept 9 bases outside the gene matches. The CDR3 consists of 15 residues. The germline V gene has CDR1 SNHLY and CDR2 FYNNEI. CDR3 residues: CASSEGQGTRITQYF. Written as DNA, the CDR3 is TGTGCCAGCAGTGAAGGACAGGGGACGCGCATTACCCAGTACTTC.

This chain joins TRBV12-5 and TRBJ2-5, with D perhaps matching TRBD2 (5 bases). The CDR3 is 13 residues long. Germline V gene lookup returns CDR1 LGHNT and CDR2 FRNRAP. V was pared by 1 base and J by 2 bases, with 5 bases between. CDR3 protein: CASGLGGQETQYF. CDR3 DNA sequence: TGTGCTAGTGGTTTGGGAGGGCAAGAGACCCAGTACTTC.

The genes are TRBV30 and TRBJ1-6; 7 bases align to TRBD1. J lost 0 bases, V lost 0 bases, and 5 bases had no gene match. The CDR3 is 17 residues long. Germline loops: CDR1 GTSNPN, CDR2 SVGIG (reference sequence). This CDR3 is CAWSVQGGGSYNSPLHF. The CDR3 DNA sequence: TGTGCCTGGAGTGTACAAGGGGGCGGCTCCTATAATTCACCCCTCCACTTT.

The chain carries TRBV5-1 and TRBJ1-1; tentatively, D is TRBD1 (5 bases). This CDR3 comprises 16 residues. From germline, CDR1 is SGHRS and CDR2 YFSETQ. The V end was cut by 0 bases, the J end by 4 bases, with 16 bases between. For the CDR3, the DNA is TGCGCCAGCAGCTTGGCCGTGGGCAGGGTGGGCACTGAAGCTTTCTTT. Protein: CASSLAVGRVGTEAFF.

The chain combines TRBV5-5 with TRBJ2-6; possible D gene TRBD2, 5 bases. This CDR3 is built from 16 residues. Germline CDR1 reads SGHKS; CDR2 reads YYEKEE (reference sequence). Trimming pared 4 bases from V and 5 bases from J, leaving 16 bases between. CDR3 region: CASSPPGGLRANVLTF. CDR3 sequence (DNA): TGTGCCAGCAGCCCCCCAGGAGGCCTCAGGGCCAACGTCCTGACTTTC.

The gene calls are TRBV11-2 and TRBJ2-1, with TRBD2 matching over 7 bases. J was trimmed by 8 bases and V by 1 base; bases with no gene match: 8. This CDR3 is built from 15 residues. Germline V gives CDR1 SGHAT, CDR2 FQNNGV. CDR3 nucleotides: TGTGCCAGCAGCTTAGGGACTAGTTTGACCCATGAGCAGTTCTTC. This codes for CASSLGTSLTHEQFF.

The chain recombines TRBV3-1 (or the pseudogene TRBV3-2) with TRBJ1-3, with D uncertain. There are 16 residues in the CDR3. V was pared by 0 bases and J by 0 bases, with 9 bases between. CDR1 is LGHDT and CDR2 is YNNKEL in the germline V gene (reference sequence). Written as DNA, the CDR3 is TGTGCCAGCAGCCAAGATCTTCGGGTCTCTGGAAACACCATATATTTT. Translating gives CASSQDLRVSGNTIYF.

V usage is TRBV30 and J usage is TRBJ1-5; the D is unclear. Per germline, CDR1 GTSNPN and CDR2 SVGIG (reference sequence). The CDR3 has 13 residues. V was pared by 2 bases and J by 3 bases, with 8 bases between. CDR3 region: CAWSSDYNQPQHF. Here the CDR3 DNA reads TGTGCCTGGAGTAGCGACTACAATCAGCCCCAGCATTTT.